Below are 8 T cell receptor beta chains sequenced from a single sample in a study of cytomegalovirus exposure and HLA in healthy donors. Primers included in the PCR were 60 Vbeta and 13 Jbeta primers. The method was immunoSEQ multiplex PCR; TCRdb's version includes in-frame clones alone and lacks a portion of them. This table holds roughly 120,000 clones, about 8.6% found once. Sequencing used PBMCs. The receptor source for this set is a woman aged 40 to 50 in good health and CMV-seropositive.

The chain joins TRBV11-2 to TRBJ2-5; weak D call: TRBD1 (8 bases). The last part of the DNA fits TRBJ2-7 better; the J call may be wrong. Germline V gene lookup returns CDR1 SGHAT and CDR2 FQNNGV. CDR3 length: 19 amino acids. CDR3 amino acids: CASSLVGGGQGGIVYEQYF. The CDR3 DNA follows: TGTGCCAGCAGCTTAGTAGGGGGTGGACAGGGAGGGATAGTCTACGAGCAGTACTTC.

This rearrangement joins TRBV19 to TRBJ1-4; perhaps TRBD1 as D (6 bases). There are 15 residues in the CDR3. CDR1 LNHDA and CDR2 SQIVND come from the germline V gene (reference sequence). V gave up 4 bases and J gave up 0 bases, with 9 bases separating them. The CDR3 reads CASSTTGSTNEKLFF. The CDR3 DNA follows: TGTGCCAGTAGTACAACAGGGTCAACTAATGAAAAACTGTTTTTT.

This clone turned up a few times. The chain is built from TRBV29-1 and TRBJ1-1; tentative D call: TRBD1 (5 bases). There are 12 residues in the CDR3. The germline gives CDR1 SQVTM, CDR2 ANQGSEA. The CDR3 reads CSGGTENTEAFF. CDR3 DNA sequence: TGCAGTGGAGGGACCGAGAACACTGAAGCTTTCTTT. The entire variable domain, with the rest obtained from reference TRBV29-1 and TRBJ1-1, is as follows: SAVISQKPSRDICQRGTSLTIQCQVDSQVTMMFWYRQQPGQSLTLIATANQGSEATYESGFVIDKFPISRPNLTFSTLTVSNMSPEDSSIYLCSGGTENTEAFFGQGTRLTVV.

The V gene is TRBV6-1, the J gene TRBJ1-4; 7 bases fit TRBD1. Germline V CDR1 and CDR2: MNHNS, SASEGT. The V and J ends lost 2 bases and 2 bases, in that order; junction bases with no gene match: 2. The CDR3 spans 15 residues. The CDR3 spells CASSELQGTNEKLFF. The CDR3 DNA is TGTGCCAGCAGTGAATTACAGGGGACTAATGAAAAACTGTTTTTT.

This chain joins TRBV5-1 and TRBJ2-5; D remains ambiguous. Trimming left V 4 bases short and J 2 bases short, with 9 bases between. Germline V gives CDR1 SGHRS, CDR2 YFSETQ. The CDR3 loop spans 13 amino acids. This CDR3 is CASSAEAQETQYF. CDR3 DNA sequence: TGCGCCAGCAGCGCCGAAGCACAAGAGACCCAGTACTTC.

J is TRBJ2-7 and V is TRBV7-2; a possible D gene is TRBD1 (7 bases). The CDR3 contains 14 residues. From germline, CDR1 is SGHTA and CDR2 FQGNSA. V was clipped by 4 bases and J by 2 bases, with 12 bases between them. CDR3 coding DNA: TGTGCCAGCAGCTCGCAGGGGGGAGCCTACGAGCAGTACTTC. Encoded protein: CASSSQGGAYEQYF. Drawing the rest from reference TRBV7-2 and TRBJ2-7, the complete variable domain is GAGVSQSPSNKVTEKGKDVELRCDPISGHTALYWYRQSLGQGLEFLIYFQGNSAPDKSGLPSDRFSAERTGGSVSTLTIQRTQQEDSAVYLCASSSQGGAYEQYFGPGTRLTVT.

The rearrangement links TRBV7-6 to TRBJ1-5, with D perhaps matching TRBD1 (6 bases). The germline CDR1 and CDR2 sequences are SGHVS and FNYEAQ. Trimming took 1 base from V and 3 from J, leaving 10 bases between them. This CDR3 comprises 15 residues. For the CDR3, the DNA is TGTGCCAGCAGCTTAGTCGGGGGGCCCAATCAGCCCCAGCATTTT. Translated, it gives CASSLVGGPNQPQHF.

The table lists this clone with a few counts. V and J are TRBV7-9 and TRBJ2-7; tentative D call: TRBD2 (6 bases). This CDR3 contains 16 residues. The germline V gene has CDR1 SEHNR and CDR2 FQNEAQ (reference sequence). The V and J ends lost 1 base and 2 bases respectively, with 15 bases between them. The CDR3 DNA is TGTGCCAGCAGCTTAGGGGGTCGGGGGTTAGCCTACGAGCAGTACTTC. This translates into CASSLGGRGLAYEQYF.